This T cell receptor (beta chain) was recorded in a study of T cells after yellow fever vaccination. Study in general: For low cell numbers, libraries were made with SMART-Seq v4 Ultra Low Input. Study-level findings and limits: It was the secondary response that reached its peak faster, day 5 versus 15, but it was weaker. Subsequent to the booster, the majority of primary-vaccination clones reappeared (96% CD4, about 90% CD8).

Per germline, CDR1 SGHTA and CDR2 FQGNSA. The CDR3 covers 12 residues. Between the trimmed V and J ends, which lost 1 base and 4 bases, there was a span of 3 bases. TCR cDNA was made by 5'RACE template switching, adding a universal primer site and UMIs. TCRdb reanalysed the 5' RACE reads using MiXCR and keeps one entry per CDR3 protein. Of over 10,000 distinct CDR3 sequences in the sample, 4.9% were seen once. This clonotype has at least ten counts. The chain links TRBV7-2 to TRBJ2-3; D ambiguous. This clonotype was sampled from a man aged 30-40 years who received the YFV17D yellow fever vaccine. Sample: PBMCs, either bulk or a sorted T-cell subset (CD4+, CD8+, memory, or dextramer-sorted; not recorded which), taken 45 days after the yellow fever booster vaccination. The CDR3 loop reads CASSLVSDTQYF. The CDR3 region has the DNA TGTGCCAGCAGCTTAGTTTCAGATACGCAGTATTTT.